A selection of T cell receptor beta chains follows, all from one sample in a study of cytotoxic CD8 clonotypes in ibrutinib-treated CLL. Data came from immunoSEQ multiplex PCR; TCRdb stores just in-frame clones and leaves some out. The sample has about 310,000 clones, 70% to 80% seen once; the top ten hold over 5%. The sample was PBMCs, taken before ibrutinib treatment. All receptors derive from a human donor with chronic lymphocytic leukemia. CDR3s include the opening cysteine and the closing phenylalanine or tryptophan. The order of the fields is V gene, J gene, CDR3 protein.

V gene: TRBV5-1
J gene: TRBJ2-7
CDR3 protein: CASSEGDGPYEQYF

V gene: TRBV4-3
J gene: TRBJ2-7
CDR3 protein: CASSQGRSWSYEQYF

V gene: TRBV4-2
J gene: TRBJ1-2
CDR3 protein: CASSQVSLAGPKISNYGYTF

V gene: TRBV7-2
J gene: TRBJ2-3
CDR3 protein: CASSLAASSTDTQYF

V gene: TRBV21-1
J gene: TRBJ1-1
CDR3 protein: CARTKGTEAFF

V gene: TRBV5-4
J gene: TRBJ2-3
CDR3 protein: CASSSTTGDADTQYF

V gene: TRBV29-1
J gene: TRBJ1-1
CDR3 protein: CSVGGQLNTEAFF

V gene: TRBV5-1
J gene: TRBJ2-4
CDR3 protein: CASSPRGLAKNIQYF

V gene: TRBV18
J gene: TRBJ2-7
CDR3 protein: CASSPGDGSYEQYF

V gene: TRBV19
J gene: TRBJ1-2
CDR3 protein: CASSDRAGGYTF

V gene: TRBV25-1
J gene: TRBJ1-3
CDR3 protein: CASSPPAGVTTIYF

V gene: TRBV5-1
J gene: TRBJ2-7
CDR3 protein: CASSLAQGSYEQYF

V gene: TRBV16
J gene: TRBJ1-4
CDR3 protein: CASSQTGRRNEKLFF

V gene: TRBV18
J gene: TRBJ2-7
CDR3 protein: CASSPRSYQAYEQYF

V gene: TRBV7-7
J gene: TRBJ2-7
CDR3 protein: CASSLGSDPSYEQYF

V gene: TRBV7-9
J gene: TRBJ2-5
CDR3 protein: CASSSGTTQETQYF

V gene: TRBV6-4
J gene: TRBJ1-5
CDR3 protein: CASSRDTGNQPQHF

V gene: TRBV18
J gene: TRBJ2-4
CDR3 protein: CASSPDVAGTGGNIQYF

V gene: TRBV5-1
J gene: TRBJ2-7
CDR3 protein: CASSLGPTGGETYEQYF

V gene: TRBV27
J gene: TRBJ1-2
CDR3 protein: CASSMGPFYGYTF

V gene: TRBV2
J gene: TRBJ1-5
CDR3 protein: CASSSLQGGNQPQHF

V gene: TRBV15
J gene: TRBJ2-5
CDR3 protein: CATSRPTVQETQYF

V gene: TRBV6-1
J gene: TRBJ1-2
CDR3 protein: CASRLRGGRYGYTF

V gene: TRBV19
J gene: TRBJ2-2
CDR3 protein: CASSIGRALNTGELFF

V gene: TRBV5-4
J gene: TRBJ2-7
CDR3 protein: CASSLTPGNEQYF

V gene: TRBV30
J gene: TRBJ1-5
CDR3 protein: CAWSVEINQPQHF

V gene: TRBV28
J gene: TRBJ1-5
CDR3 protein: CASGGRQNNQPQHF

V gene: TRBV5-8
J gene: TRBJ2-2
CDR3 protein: CASSNRGLEATGELFF

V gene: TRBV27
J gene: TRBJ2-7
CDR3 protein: CASSTGLAGYYEQYF

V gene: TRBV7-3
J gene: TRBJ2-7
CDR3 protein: CASSLSAGGVSYEQYF

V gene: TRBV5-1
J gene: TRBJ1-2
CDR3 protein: CASSPGQGIASNYGYTF

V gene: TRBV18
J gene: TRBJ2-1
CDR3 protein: CASSLLIAGTYNEQFF

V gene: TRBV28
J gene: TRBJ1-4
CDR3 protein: CASSFSGWEKLFF

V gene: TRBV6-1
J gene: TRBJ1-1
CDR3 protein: CASSRIDRGGTEAFF

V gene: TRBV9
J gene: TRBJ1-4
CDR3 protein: CASSVGVQDGEKLFF

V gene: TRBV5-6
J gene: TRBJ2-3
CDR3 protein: CASSLIRVTDTQYF

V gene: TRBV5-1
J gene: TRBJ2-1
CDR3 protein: CASTKSLAGAGYNEQFF

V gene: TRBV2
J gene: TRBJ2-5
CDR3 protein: CASSGRGGLETQYF

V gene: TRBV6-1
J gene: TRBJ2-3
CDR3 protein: CASSSRDRTDTQYF

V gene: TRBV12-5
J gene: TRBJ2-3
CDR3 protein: CASGLSGPGDTQYF

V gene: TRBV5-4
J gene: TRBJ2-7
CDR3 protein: CASSLDSHTYEQYF

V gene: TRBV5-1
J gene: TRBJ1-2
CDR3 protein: CASSLSGTGIYGYTF

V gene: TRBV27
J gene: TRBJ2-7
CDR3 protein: CASSFGFGGEQYF

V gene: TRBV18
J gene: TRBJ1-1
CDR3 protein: CASSPRIGVNTEAFF

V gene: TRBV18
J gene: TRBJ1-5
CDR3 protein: CASSPRSELGNQPQHF

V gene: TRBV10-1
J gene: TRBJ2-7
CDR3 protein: CASSESLAGGQYEQYF